This T cell receptor (beta chain) was sequenced for a study of T-cell reconstitution after alpha-beta-depleted transplantation in children. It was with unique molecular identifiers that the TCRbeta library was prepared. From the PCR reads, TCRdb called clonotypes with MiXCR, one entry per CDR3 protein. This sample yields approximately 590,000 distinct CDR3 sequences, of which more than 9% are seen a single time; roughly 4% belongs to the top ten. The CDR3 contains 11 residues. The V end lost 6 bases, the J end lost 6 bases, and 9 bases lay between the germline ends. The chain carries TRBV12-3 or TRBV12-4 and TRBJ2-7, with unresolved D. The clonotype originates from a human donor who donated a stem cell graft to a child with acute myeloid leukemia. The sample here was PBMCs from the stem cell graft donor, taken from the stem cell graft. DNA of the CDR3: TGTGCCAGCAGAAAAGTGGGCGAGCAGTACTTC. Its translation: CASRKVGEQYF.